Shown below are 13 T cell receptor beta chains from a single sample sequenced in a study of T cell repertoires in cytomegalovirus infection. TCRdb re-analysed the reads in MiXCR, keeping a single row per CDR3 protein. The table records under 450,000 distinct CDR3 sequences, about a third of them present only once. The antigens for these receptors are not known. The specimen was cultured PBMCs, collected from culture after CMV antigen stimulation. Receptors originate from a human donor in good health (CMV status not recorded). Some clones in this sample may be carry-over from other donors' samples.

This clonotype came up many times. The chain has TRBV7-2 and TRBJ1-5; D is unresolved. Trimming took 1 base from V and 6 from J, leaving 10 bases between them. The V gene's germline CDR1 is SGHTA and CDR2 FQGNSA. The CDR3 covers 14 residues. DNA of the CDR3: TGTGCCAGCAGCTTAGGCCAGGCGGGTCAGCCCCAGCATTTT. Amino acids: CASSLGQAGQPQHF.

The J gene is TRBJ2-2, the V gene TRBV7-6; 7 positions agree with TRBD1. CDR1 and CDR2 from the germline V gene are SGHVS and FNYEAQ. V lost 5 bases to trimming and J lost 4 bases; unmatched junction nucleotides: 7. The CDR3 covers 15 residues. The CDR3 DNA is TGTGCCAGCAGCCGGGACAGCCGCGGCACCGGGGAGCTGTTTTTT. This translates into CASSRDSRGTGELFF.

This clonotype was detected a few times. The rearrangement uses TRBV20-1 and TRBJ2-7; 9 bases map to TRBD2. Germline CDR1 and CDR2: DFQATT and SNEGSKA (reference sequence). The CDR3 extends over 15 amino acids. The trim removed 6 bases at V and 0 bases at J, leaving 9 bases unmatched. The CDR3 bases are TGCAGTGCCGCGTCACTAGCGGGTGCCTCCTACGAGCAGTACTTC. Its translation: CSAASLAGASYEQYF.

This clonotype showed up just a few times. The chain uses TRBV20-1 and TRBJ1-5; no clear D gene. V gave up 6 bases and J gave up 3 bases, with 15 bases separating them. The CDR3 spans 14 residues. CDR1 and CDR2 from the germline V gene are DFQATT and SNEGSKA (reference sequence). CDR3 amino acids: CSAPGGRNNQPQHF. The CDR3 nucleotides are TGCAGTGCCCCGGGAGGGAGAAACAATCAGCCCCAGCATTTT.

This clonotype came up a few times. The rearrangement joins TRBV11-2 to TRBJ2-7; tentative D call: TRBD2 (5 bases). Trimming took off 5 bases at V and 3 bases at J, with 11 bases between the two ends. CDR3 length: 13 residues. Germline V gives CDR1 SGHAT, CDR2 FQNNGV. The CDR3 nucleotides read TGTGCCAGCAGCCAGGAGGTGGGCTACGAGCAGTACGTC. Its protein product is CASSQEVGYEQYV.

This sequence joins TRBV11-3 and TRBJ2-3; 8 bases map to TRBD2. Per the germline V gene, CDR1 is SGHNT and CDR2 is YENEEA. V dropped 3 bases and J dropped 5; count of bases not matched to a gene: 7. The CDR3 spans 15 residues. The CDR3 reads CASSLGGRLKDTQYF. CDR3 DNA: TGTGCCAGCAGCTTGGGCGGGAGGCTGAAAGATACGCAGTATTTT.

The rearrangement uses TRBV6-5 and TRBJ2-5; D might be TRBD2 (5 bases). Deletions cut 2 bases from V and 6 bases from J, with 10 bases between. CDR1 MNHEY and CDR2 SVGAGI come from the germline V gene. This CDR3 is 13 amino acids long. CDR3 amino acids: CASSYEGVQTQYF. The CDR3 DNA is TGTGCCAGCAGTTACGAGGGCGTCCAGACCCAGTACTTC.

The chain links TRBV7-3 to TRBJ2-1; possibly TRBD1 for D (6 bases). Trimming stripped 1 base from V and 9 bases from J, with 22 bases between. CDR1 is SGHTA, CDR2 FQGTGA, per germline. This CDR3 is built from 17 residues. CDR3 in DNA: TGTGCCAGCAGCTTAAAGGTACAGGGCCCGCAGTGGGGTGAGCAGTTCTTC. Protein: CASSLKVQGPQWGEQFF.

The CDR3 loop is CASSYSFQATDTQYF. The CDR3 nucleotides are TGTGCCAGCAGTTACTCATTCCAGGCCACAGATACGCAGTATTTT. The V gene is TRBV6-5, the J gene TRBJ2-3; D uncertain. The germline CDR1 and CDR2 sequences are MNHEY and SVGAGI. This CDR3 comprises 15 residues. The germline V and J ends were trimmed by 0 bases and 2 bases, with 9 bases remaining between them.

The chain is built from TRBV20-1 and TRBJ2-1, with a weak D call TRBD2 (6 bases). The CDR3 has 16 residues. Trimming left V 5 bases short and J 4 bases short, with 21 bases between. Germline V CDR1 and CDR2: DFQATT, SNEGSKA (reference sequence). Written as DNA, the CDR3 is TGCAGTGCTGACGCAGGCGGGGCCTACAAATACAATGAGCAGTTCTTC. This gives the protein CSADAGGAYKYNEQFF.

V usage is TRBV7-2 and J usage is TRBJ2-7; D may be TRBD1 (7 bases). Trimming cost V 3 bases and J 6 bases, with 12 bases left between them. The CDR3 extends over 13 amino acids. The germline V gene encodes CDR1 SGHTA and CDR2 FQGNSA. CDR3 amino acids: CASSFQGGGEQYF. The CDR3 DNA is TGTGCCAGCAGCTTTCAGGGGGGTGGCGAGCAGTACTTC.

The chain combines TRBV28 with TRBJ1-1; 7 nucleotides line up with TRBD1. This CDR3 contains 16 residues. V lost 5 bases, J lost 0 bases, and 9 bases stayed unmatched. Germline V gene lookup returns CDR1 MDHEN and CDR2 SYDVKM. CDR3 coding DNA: TGTGCCAGCAGTCTAGCCCTGACAGGGATGAACACTGAAGCTTTCTTT. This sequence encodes CASSLALTGMNTEAFF.

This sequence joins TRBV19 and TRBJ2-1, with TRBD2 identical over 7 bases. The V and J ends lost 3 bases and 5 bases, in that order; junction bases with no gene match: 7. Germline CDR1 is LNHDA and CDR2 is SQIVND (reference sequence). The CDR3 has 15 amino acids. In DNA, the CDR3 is TGTGCCAGTAGTATGACTAGCTACGTCGACAATGAGCAGTTCTTC. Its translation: CASSMTSYVDNEQFF.